This T cell receptor (beta chain) was recovered during a study of T cells after somatic rescue of genetic block. The method was immunoSEQ multiplex PCR; TCRdb's version includes in-frame clones alone and lacks a portion of them. The sample lists roughly 12,000 clones, roughly 70% seen once, with 22% in the top ten. The germline CDR1 and CDR2 sequences are MNHEY and SMNVEV (reference sequence). Trimming removed 6 bases from V and 9 bases from J, with 15 bases in between. The CDR3 consists of 13 residues. The material sequenced was peripheral blood mononuclear cells (PBMCs). The receptor was isolated from a boy under 18. This chain connects TRBV27 to TRBJ2-1, with D uncertain. The CDR3 nucleotides read TGTGCCAGCAGGGGTGGCGGTATAGGTGAGCAGTTCTTC. The encoded protein is CASRGGGIGEQFF.